Shown below are 25 T cell receptor beta chains from a single sample sequenced in a study of identical twins. From the 5' RACE reads, TCRdb called clonotypes with MiXCR, one entry per CDR3 protein. The sample shows fewer than 500,000 distinct CDR3 sequences, approximately 24% of them seen only once. The sample was also reused in another study, on T cells expressing NK-cell markers.

Sequencing was carried out using CD4+ T cells sorted from blood. The receptors originated from a woman aged 18-30 years in good health.

This chain connects TRBV9 to TRBJ2-3; D perhaps matches TRBD1 (5 bases). Per the germline V gene, CDR1 is SGDLS and CDR2 is YYNGEE. The V end lost 0 bases, the J end lost 8 bases, and 13 bases lay between the germline ends. The CDR3 totals 14 residues. DNA of the CDR3: TGTGCCAGCAGCGTAGACCTCCAGGGTGGTACGCAGTATTTT. Its protein product is CASSVDLQGGTQYF.

This clonotype came up a few times. The chain joins TRBV7-2 to TRBJ2-7; the match to TRBD1 covers 7 bases. The CDR3 loop spans 14 amino acids. Germline trimming cut 5 bases from V and 3 bases from J; bases unmatched to any gene: 7. Germline loops: CDR1 SGHTA, CDR2 FQGNSA. The chain's CDR3 is CASSPRGSGYEQYF. The CDR3 DNA is TGTGCCAGCAGCCCCAGGGGGAGCGGCTACGAGCAGTACTTC.

In this sample, this clonotype turned up a few times. The rearrangement joins TRBV5-1 to TRBJ2-5; unclear D gene. This CDR3 is 13 amino acids long. The germline V gene has CDR1 SGHRS and CDR2 YFSETQ. With 3 bases removed from V and 2 bases from J, the gap between germline ends came to 8 bases. CDR3 loop: CASSSFEQETQYF. The CDR3, as DNA: TGCGCCAGCAGCTCCTTCGAACAAGAGACCCAGTACTTC. The full variable domain, in which reference TRBV5-1 and TRBJ2-5 provide the parts outside the CDR3, is KAGVTQTPRYLIKTRGQQVTLSCSPISGHRSVSWYQQTPGQGLQFLFEYFSETQRNKGNFPGRFSGRQFSNSRSEMNVSTLELGDSALYLCASSSFEQETQYFGPGTRLLVL.

In this sample, this clonotype turned up a few times. The chain links TRBV6-5 to TRBJ2-7; D gene ambiguous. Trimming pared 0 bases from V and 2 bases from J, leaving 5 bases between. CDR3 size: 13 residues. Germline CDR1 and CDR2: MNHEY and SVGAGI. As DNA, the CDR3 is TGTGCCAGCAGTTACTCGAACCCCTACGAGCAGTACTTC. Protein sequence: CASSYSNPYEQYF.

This sequence joins TRBV20-1 and TRBJ2-2, with 14 bases that match TRBD2. The junction had 7 bases not matched to a gene; V was cut back by 8 bases and J by 5 bases. Looked up from germline, CDR1 is DFQATT and CDR2 is SNEGSKA (reference sequence). CDR3 length equals 15 residues. CDR3 DNA sequence: TGCAGTCCTGGACTAGCGGGGGGCAGGACCGGGGAGCTGTTTTTT. It specifies CSPGLAGGRTGELFF.

This clonotype was detected a few times. This chain links TRBV20-1 with TRBJ2-5; perhaps TRBD2 as D (6 bases). V lost 5 bases, J lost 2 bases, and 9 bases lay in between. The CDR3 runs to 12 residues. Germline assignment: CDR1 DFQATT and CDR2 SNEGSKA (reference sequence). The CDR3 loop is CSASGDQETQYF. CDR3 bases: TGCAGTGCTTCGGGAGATCAAGAGACCCAGTACTTC.

This clonotype showed up just a few times. The CDR3 DNA follows: TGTGCCAGCAGCGCCGCCTTGGGGAAGGCAGAGACCCAGTACTTC. Its protein is CASSAALGKAETQYF. This chain connects TRBV12-3 or TRBV12-4 to TRBJ2-5; no clear D. The CDR3 runs 15 residues. V lost 6 bases, J lost 4 bases, and 18 bases lay in between.

This clonotype was counted a few times. The chain couples TRBV2 to TRBJ1-4, with D hard to call. Germline V gene sequence: CDR1 SNHLY, CDR2 FYNNEI. Deletions cut 0 bases from V and 7 bases from J, with 12 bases between. The CDR3 is 15 amino acids. CDR3 loop: CASSEARQDPEKLFF. The CDR3 nucleotides are TGTGCCAGCAGTGAAGCGAGACAAGACCCTGAAAAACTGTTTTTT.

This clonotype was seen more than once but under ten times. This chain uses TRBV20-1 with TRBJ1-5; 9 bases map to TRBD1. The germline CDR1 and CDR2 sequences are DFQATT and SNEGSKA (reference sequence). With 0 bases clipped from V and 9 bases from J, the junction kept 12 bases outside the gene matches. CDR3 length equals 16 residues. For the CDR3, the DNA is TGCAGTGCTAGAGATTCCGGGACAGGGCGTGATGGGCCCCAGCATTTT. Encoded protein: CSARDSGTGRDGPQHF.

This clonotype was counted a few times. The chain uses TRBV5-1 and TRBJ2-5; tentative D call: TRBD1 (5 bases). Looked up from germline, CDR1 is SGHRS and CDR2 is YFSETQ. V was shortened by 4 bases and J by 1 base, with 8 bases between the two germline ends. This CDR3 has 13 amino acids. The CDR3 spells CASSRTSQETQYF. The CDR3 DNA sequence: TGCGCCAGCAGCCGGACATCCCAAGAGACCCAGTACTTC.

The CDR3 sequence: CASSRQGRSDTQYF. In DNA form, the CDR3 reads TGTGCCAGCAGCCGACAGGGGCGATCAGATACGCAGTATTTT. The chain employs TRBV5-5 and TRBJ2-3; 8 nucleotides line up with TRBD1. The CDR3 has 14 amino acids. Germline V CDR1 and CDR2: SGHKS, YYEKEE (reference sequence). Trimming removed 4 bases from V and 4 bases from J; junction bases left unmatched: 5.

The gene calls are TRBV4-3 and TRBJ2-2; maybe TRBD2 (5 bases). Trimming removed 3 bases from V and 6 bases from J, with 11 bases in between. CDR1 is LGHNA, CDR2 YSLEER, per germline. This CDR3 spans 14 amino acids. CDR3 DNA sequence: TGCGCCAGCAGCCACACTAGTAACCCCGGGGAGCTGTTTTTT. Translated, it gives CASSHTSNPGELFF.

The J gene is TRBJ2-7, the V gene TRBV2; 10 positions match TRBD2. The CDR3 covers 15 residues. CDR1 is SNHLY and CDR2 is FYNNEI in the germline V gene. With 9 bases clipped from V and 7 bases from J, the junction kept 15 bases outside the gene matches. The CDR3 spells CASRPASGSRGEQYF. DNA of the CDR3: TGTGCCAGTCGTCCCGCTAGCGGGAGTAGGGGGGAGCAGTACTTC.

There are a few counts of this clonotype. V gene TRBV20-1 combines with J gene TRBJ2-4, with 8 nucleotides matching TRBD2. The CDR3 contains 17 residues. V lost 4 bases to trimming and J lost 0 bases; unmatched junction nucleotides: 11. Germline V CDR1 and CDR2: DFQATT, SNEGSKA (reference sequence). CDR3 sequence reads: CSATRRLAGLAKNIQYF. CDR3 bases: TGCAGTGCTACCCGTAGGCTAGCGGGCCTAGCCAAAAACATTCAGTACTTC.

This clonotype was found a few times. CDR3 region: CASSLDGQGARETQYF. CDR3 bases: TGTGCCAGCAGCTTAGATGGACAGGGGGCGCGGGAGACCCAGTACTTC. This sequence joins TRBV7-9 and TRBJ2-5; 11 bases map to TRBD1. The length of the CDR3 is 16 residues. Unmatched junction bases numbered 6, after V lost 1 base and J lost 5 bases. Germline CDR1 and CDR2: SEHNR and FQNEAQ (reference sequence).

This clonotype appeared a single time. This rearrangement joins TRBV20-1 to TRBJ2-3, with 7 bases matching TRBD2. The trim removed 1 base at V and 3 bases at J, leaving 4 bases unmatched. The CDR3 consists of 14 residues. CDR1 and CDR2 (germline): DFQATT, SNEGSKA (reference sequence). The CDR3 nucleotides are TGCAGTGCTAGAGGGGGGGGAGTGACAGATACGCAGTATTTT. Its protein is CSARGGGVTDTQYF.

The chain employs TRBV4-3 and TRBJ1-5, with 9 bases that match TRBD1. This CDR3 comprises 18 residues. J lost 5 bases, V lost 0 bases, and 11 bases had no gene match. Per germline, CDR1 LGHNA and CDR2 YSLEER. The CDR3 DNA sequence: TGCGCCAGCAGCCAAGAAAGGGTTAGGGACAGGGTGTATCAGCCCCAGCATTTT. Its protein is CASSQERVRDRVYQPQHF.

Details on this clonotype: The junction departs from germline at one end; a sequencing error may be responsible. The V call is TRBV12-3 or TRBV12-4, the J call TRBJ1-2, with D perhaps matching TRBD1 (5 bases). The CDR3 runs to 16 residues. The CDR3 DNA is TGTGCCAGCAGTCTAGCCGGGACTTCTCCCTTGGGAGGCTACACCTTC. Residues: CASSLAGTSPLGGYTF.

This clonotype came up many times. The V call is TRBV20-1, the J call TRBJ2-1; D may be TRBD2 (5 bases). There are 12 residues in the CDR3. Trimming took off 6 bases at V and 7 bases at J, with 13 bases between the two ends. Germline CDR1 is DFQATT and CDR2 is SNEGSKA (reference sequence). CDR3 region: CSAIRGRNEQFF. As DNA, the CDR3 is TGCAGTGCCATACGGGGTCGGAATGAGCAGTTCTTC.

In this sample, this clonotype turned up many times. The junction departs from germline at one end; a sequencing error may be responsible. This rearrangement joins TRBV20-1 to TRBJ2-1; 7 bases match TRBD2. The CDR3 covers 16 residues. Germline V gene lookup returns CDR1 DFQATT and CDR2 SNEGSKA (reference sequence). CDR3 amino acids: CSAIKTPGRGNNEQFF. For the CDR3, the DNA is TGCAGCGCTATAAAAACTCCGGGGAGGGGCAACAATGAGCAGTTCTTC.

This sequence joins TRBV2 and TRBJ2-3, with D unclear. This CDR3 is built from 15 residues. The V gene lost 6 bases and the J gene lost 2 bases, with 15 bases spanning the gap. CDR1 and CDR2 from the germline V gene are SNHLY and FYNNEI. CDR3 in amino acids: CASSPRGDTTDTQYF. In DNA form, the CDR3 reads TGTGCCAGCAGCCCCCGTGGGGATACCACAGATACGCAGTATTTT.

The chain combines TRBV11-3 with TRBJ1-2; TRBD1 is a possible D gene (6 bases). The CDR3 is 14 residues long. Germline loops: CDR1 SGHNT, CDR2 YENEEA. V was cut by 1 base and J by 8 bases, with 14 bases left in between. The CDR3 region has the DNA TGTGCCAGCAGCTTAGTCACAGGGACGGGAGGCTACACCTTC. It codes for CASSLVTGTGGYTF.

This clonotype was seen more than once but under ten times. The genes are TRBV5-1 and TRBJ2-1; TRBD2 aligns across 8 bases. V was pared by 4 bases and J by 3 bases, with 12 bases of the junction left unmatched. There are 17 residues in the CDR3. Per germline, CDR1 SGHRS and CDR2 YFSETQ. CDR3 DNA sequence: TGCGCCAGCAGCCCCTTGGTGGCGGGGGGATACTACAATGAGCAGTTCTTC. Translated, it gives CASSPLVAGGYYNEQFF.

This chain uses TRBV5-1 with TRBJ2-1; D call uncertain. The germline CDR1 and CDR2 sequences are SGHRS and YFSETQ. The CDR3 runs to 16 residues. The V end was cut by 4 bases, the J end by 0 bases, with 14 bases between. CDR3 in DNA: TGCGCCAGCAGCCATAGTGGGCTGAACTCCTACAATGAGCAGTTCTTC. This translates into CASSHSGLNSYNEQFF.

Many counts were recorded for this clonotype. This sequence joins TRBV29-1 and TRBJ1-1, with TRBD1 identical over 8 bases. There are 14 residues in the CDR3. J lost 4 bases, V lost 4 bases, and 8 bases had no gene match. The germline V gene has CDR1 SQVTM and CDR2 ANQGSEA. CDR3 in DNA: TGCAGCGTTGGCCTGAACAGGGGGGGCACTGAAGCTTTCTTT. Its translation is CSVGLNRGGTEAFF.